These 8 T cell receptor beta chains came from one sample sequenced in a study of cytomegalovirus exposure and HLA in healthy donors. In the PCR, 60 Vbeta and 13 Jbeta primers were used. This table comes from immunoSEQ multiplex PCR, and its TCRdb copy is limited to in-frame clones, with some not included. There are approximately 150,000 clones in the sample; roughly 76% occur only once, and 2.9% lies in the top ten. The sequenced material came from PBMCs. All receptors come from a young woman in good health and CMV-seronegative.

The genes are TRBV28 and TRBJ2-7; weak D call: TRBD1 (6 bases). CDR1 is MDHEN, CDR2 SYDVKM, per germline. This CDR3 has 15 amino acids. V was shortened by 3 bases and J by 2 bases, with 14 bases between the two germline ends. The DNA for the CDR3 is TGTGCCAGCAGTTTGGCAGGACAGCTTCCCTACGAGCAGTACTTC. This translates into CASSLAGQLPYEQYF.

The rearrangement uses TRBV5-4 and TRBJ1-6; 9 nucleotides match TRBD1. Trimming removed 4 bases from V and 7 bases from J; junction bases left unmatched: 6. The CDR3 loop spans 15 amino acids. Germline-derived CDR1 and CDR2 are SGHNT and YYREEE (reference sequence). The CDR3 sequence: CASSVRTGANSPLHF. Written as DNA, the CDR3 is TGTGCCAGCAGCGTGAGGACAGGGGCAAATTCACCCCTCCACTTT.

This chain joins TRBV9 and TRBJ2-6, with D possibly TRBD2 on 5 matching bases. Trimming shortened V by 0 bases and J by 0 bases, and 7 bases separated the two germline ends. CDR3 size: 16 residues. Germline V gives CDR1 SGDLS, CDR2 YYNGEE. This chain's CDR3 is CASSVDRGSGANVLTF. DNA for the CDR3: TGTGCCAGCAGCGTAGATCGGGGCTCTGGGGCCAACGTCCTGACTTTC.

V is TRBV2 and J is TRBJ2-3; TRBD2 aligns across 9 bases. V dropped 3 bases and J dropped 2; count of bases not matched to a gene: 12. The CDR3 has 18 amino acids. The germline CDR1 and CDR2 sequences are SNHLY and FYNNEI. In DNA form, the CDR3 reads TGTGCCAGCAGTGATTTTCGGTTAGCGGGGGACCTCACAGATACGCAGTATTTT. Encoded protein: CASSDFRLAGDLTDTQYF.

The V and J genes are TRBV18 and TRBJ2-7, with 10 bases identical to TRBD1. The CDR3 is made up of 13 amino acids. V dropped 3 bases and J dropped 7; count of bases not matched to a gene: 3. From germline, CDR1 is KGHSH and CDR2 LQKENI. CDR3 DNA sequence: TGTGCCAGCTCACCGGGGACAGGGGAGGAGCAGTACTTC. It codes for CASSPGTGEEQYF.

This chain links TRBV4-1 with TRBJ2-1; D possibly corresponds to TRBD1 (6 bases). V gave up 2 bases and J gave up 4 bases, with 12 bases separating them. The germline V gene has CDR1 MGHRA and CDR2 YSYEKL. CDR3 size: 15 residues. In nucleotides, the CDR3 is TGCGCCAGCAGCCAAACAGGGTTTGGTTACAATGAGCAGTTCTTC. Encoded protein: CASSQTGFGYNEQFF.

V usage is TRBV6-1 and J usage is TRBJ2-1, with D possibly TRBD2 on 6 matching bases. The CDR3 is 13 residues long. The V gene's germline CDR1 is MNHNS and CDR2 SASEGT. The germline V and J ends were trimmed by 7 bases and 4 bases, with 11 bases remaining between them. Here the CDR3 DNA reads TGTGCCAGCAATAAAGGGACTTACAATGAGCAGTTCTTC. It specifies CASNKGTYNEQFF.

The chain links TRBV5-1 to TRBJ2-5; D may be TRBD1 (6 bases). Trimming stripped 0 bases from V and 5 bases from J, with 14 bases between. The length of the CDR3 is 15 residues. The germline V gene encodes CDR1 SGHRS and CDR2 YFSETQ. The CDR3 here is CASSLGAAGVETQYF. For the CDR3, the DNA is TGCGCCAGCAGCTTGGGGGCAGCAGGGGTGGAGACCCAGTACTTC. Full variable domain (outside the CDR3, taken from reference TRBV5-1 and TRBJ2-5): KAGVTQTPRYLIKTRGQQVTLSCSPISGHRSVSWYQQTPGQGLQFLFEYFSETQRNKGNFPGRFSGRQFSNSRSEMNVSTLELGDSALYLCASSLGAAGVETQYFGPGTRLLVL.